The 5 T cell receptor beta chains below come from one sample, sequenced in a study of response to subunit inactivated influenza vaccine. TCRdb called the RT-PCR reads again in MiXCR, with one record for every CDR3 protein. Here the sample spans approximately 570,000 distinct CDR3 sequences, 7.6% being singletons. This specimen was PBMCs from blood, taken 23 months after vaccination. These receptors originate from a man between 50 and 75 years old who received an inactivated influenza vaccine.

In this sample, this clonotype turned up a few times. The chain has TRBV29-1 and TRBJ2-3; D might be TRBD2 (7 bases). From germline, CDR1 is SQVTM and CDR2 ANQGSEA. Trimming took off 3 bases at V and 1 base at J, with 14 bases between the two ends. The CDR3 length is 15 residues. Written as DNA, the CDR3 is TGCAGCGTTGAGCTCCGGGGGGCTGGCACAGATACGCAGTATTTT. Residues: CSVELRGAGTDTQYF.

This clonotype was detected ten times or more. The chain uses TRBV20-1 and TRBJ2-3, with unresolved D. Trimming took off 3 bases at V and 2 bases at J, with 15 bases between the two ends. This CDR3 has 15 amino acids. The germline gives CDR1 DFQATT, CDR2 SNEGSKA (reference sequence). CDR3 in amino acids: CSARPGSRYTDTQYF. CDR3 nucleotide sequence: TGCAGTGCTAGGCCAGGCAGCCGATACACAGATACGCAGTATTTT.

The sample holds many counts of this clonotype. This chain uses TRBV12-3 or TRBV12-4 with TRBJ1-5; D gene uncertain. V lost 5 bases to trimming and J lost 0 bases, with 5 bases between them. The CDR3 totals 13 residues. The CDR3 DNA sequence: TGTGCCAGCAGTCCCAGTAGCAATCAGCCCCAGCATTTT. Protein: CASSPSSNQPQHF.

Ten or more counts support this clonotype. This chain joins TRBV11-2 and TRBJ2-5, with 7 positions matching TRBD1. CDR1 is SGHAT and CDR2 is FQNNGV in the germline V gene. The CDR3 totals 15 residues. After removal of 6 bases from V and 5 bases from J, the junction contained 12 bases not matched to a gene. The CDR3 sequence is CASRSNRGRRETQYF. The CDR3 DNA reads as TGTGCCAGCAGGAGTAACAGGGGACGAAGGGAGACCCAGTACTTC.

This chain uses TRBV7-2 with TRBJ1-5; 7 positions agree with TRBD1. Germline values: CDR1 SGHTA, CDR2 FQGNSA. The CDR3 runs 15 residues. Trimming removed 3 bases from V and 6 bases from J; junction bases left unmatched: 8. DNA of the CDR3: TGTGCCAGCAGCTTGCAACAGGGGAGCGCTCAGCCCCAGCATTTT. Translation: CASSLQQGSAQPQHF.